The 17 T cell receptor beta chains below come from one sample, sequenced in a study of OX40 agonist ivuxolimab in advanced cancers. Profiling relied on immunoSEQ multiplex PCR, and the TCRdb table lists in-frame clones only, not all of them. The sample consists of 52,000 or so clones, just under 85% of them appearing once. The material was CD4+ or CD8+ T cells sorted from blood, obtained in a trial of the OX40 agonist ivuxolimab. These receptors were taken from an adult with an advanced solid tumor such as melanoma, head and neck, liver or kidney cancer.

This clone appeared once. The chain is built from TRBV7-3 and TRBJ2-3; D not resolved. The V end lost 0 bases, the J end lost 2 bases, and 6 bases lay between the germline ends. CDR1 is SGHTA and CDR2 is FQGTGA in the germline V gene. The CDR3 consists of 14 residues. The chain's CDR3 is CASSLTRSTDTQYF. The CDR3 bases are TGTGCCAGCAGCTTAACTCGGTCCACAGATACGCAGTATTTT.

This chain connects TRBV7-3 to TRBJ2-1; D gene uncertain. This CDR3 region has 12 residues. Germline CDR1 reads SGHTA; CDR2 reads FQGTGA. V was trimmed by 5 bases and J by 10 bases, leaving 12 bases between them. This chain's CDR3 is CASSPGRSEQFF. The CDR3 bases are TGTGCCAGCAGCCCCGGACGGTCAGAGCAGTTCTTC.

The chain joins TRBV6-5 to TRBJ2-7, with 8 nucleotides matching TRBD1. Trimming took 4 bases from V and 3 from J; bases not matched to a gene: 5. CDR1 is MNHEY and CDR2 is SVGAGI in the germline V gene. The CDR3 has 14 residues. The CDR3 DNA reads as TGTGCCAGCAGTTCGGACAGGGACAACTACGAGCAGTACTTC. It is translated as CASSSDRDNYEQYF.

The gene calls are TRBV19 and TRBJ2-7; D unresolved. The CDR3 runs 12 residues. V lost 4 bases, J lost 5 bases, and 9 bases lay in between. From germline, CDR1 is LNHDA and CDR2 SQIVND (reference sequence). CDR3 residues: CASSTDKDEQYF. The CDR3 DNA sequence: TGTGCCAGTAGTACCGACAAGGACGAGCAGTACTTC.

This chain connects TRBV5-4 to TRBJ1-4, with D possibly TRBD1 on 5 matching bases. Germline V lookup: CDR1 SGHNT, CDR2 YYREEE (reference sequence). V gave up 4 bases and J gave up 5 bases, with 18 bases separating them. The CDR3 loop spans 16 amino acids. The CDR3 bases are TGTGCCAGCAGCCCAGGGACCGGGACGGGGAATGAAAAACTGTTTTTT. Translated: CASSPGTGTGNEKLFF.

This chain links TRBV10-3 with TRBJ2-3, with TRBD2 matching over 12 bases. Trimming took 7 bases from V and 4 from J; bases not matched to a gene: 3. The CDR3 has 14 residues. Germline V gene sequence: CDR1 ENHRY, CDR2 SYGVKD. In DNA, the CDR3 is TGTGCCATCACTAGCGGGGGGGGCGCAGATACGCAGTATTTT. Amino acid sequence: CAITSGGGADTQYF.

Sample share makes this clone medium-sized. The CDR3, as DNA: TGTGCCAGCAGGGCCACCACAGATACGCAGTATTTT. Translation: CASRATTDTQYF. This sequence joins TRBV6-6 and TRBJ2-3; D gene uncertain. Trimming took off 6 bases at V and 2 bases at J, with 6 bases between the two ends. Germline V gene data show CDR1 as MNHNY and CDR2 as SVGAGI (reference sequence). This CDR3 has 12 amino acids.

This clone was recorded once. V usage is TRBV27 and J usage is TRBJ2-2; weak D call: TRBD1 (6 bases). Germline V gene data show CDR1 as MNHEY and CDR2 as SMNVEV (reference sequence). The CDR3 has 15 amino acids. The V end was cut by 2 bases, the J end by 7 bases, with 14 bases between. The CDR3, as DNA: TGTGCCAGCAGTTTAACCAGGGGCGTCGGCGGGGAGCTGTTTTTT. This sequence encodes CASSLTRGVGGELFF.

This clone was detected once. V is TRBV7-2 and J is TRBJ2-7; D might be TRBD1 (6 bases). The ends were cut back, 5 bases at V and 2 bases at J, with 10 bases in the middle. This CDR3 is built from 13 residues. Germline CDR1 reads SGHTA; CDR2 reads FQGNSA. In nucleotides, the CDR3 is TGTGCCAGCAGCCGGGACACCGCCTACGAGCAGTACTTC. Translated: CASSRDTAYEQYF.

This CDR3 is CASSPLQGAWEELFF. The CDR3 DNA follows: TGCGCCAGCAGCCCACTACAGGGGGCATGGGAGGAGCTGTTTTTT. The rearrangement joins TRBV5-1 to TRBJ2-2; 9 bases align to TRBD1. Losses at the gene ends were 4 bases for V and 10 bases for J; bases not matched to a gene: 11. Germline lookup yields CDR1 SGHRS and CDR2 YFSETQ. This CDR3 has 15 residues.

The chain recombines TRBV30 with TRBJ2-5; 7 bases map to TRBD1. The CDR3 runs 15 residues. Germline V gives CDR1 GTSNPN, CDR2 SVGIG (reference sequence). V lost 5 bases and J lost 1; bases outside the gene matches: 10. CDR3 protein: CAWGKQGNLQETQYF. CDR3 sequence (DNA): TGTGCCTGGGGGAAACAGGGGAACCTCCAAGAGACCCAGTACTTC. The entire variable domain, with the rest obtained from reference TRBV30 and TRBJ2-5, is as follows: SQTIHQWPATLVQPVGSPLSLECTVEGTSNPNLYWYRQAAGRGLQLLFYSVGIGQISSEVPQNLSASRPQDRQFILSSKKLLLSDSGFYLCAWGKQGNLQETQYFGPGTRLLVL.

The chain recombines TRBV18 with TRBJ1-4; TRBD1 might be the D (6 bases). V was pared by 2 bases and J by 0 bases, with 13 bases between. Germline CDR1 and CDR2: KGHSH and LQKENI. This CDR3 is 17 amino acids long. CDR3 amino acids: CASSPFQGISTNEKLFF. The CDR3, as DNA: TGTGCCAGCTCACCATTCCAGGGGATTTCAACTAATGAAAAACTGTTTTTT.

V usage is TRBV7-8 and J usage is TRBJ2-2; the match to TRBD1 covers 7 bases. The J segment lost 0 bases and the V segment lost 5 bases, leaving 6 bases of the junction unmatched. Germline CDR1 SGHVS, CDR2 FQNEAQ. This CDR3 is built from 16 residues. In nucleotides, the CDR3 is TGTGCCAGCAGCGACCTCACAGGGGCGAACACCGGGGAGCTGTTTTTT. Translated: CASSDLTGANTGELFF.

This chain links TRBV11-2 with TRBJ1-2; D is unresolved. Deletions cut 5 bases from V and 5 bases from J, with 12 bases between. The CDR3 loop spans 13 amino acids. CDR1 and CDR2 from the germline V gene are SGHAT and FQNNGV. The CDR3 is CASSRDGVYGYTF. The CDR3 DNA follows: TGTGCCAGCAGCCGAGACGGAGTTTATGGCTACACCTTC. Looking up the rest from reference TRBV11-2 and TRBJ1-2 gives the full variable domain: EAGVAQSPRYKIIEKRQSVAFWCNPISGHATLYWYQQILGQGPKLLIQFQNNGVVDDSQLPKDRFSAERLKGVDSTLKIQPAKLEDSAVYLCASSRDGVYGYTFGSGTRLTVV.

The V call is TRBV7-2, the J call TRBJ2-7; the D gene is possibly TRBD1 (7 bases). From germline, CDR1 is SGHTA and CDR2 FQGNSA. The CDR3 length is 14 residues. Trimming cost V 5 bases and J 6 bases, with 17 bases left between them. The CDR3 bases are TGTGCCAGCAGCCCCAGACAGGGAGGTGGCGAGCAGTACTTC. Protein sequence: CASSPRQGGGEQYF.

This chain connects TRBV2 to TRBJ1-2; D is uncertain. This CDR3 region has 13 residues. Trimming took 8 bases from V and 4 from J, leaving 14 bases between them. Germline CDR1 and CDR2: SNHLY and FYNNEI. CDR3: CASALEVSYGYTF. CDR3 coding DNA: TGTGCCAGCGCCTTGGAGGTTAGCTATGGCTACACCTTC.

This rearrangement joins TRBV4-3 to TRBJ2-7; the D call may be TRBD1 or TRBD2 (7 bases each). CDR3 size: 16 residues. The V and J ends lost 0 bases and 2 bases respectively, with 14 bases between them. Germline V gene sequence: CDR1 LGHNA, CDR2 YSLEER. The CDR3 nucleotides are TGCGCCAGCAGCCAAGATCGGGCAGGGGGGGCCTACGAGCAGTACTTC. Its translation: CASSQDRAGGAYEQYF.